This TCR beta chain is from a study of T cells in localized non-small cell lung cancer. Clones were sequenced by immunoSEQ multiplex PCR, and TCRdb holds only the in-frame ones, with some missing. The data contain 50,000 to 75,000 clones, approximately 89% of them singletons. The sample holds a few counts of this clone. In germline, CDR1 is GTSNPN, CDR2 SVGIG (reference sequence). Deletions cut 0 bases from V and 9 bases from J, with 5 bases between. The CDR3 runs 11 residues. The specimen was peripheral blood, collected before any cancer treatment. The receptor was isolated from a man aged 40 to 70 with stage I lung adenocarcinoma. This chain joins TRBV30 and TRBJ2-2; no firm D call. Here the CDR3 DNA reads TGTGCCTGGAGTGTTCATAGGGAGCTGTTTTTT. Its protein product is CAWSVHRELFF.